One and the same sample provided the 11 T cell receptor beta chains below, sequenced in a study of cytomegalovirus exposure and HLA in healthy donors. The PCR contained 60 Vbeta and 13 Jbeta primers. Sequencing was performed with immunoSEQ multiplex PCR; in TCRdb, only in-frame clones are kept and a portion is missing. The data show 200,000 to 250,000 clones, about 89% seen once. Material: PBMCs. The origin of the receptors is a woman aged 18-30 years in good health and CMV-seronegative.

The chain combines TRBV7-8 with TRBJ1-2; a possible D gene is TRBD1 (6 bases). Germline V CDR1 and CDR2: SGHVS, FQNEAQ. This CDR3 has 19 amino acids. Between the trimmed V and J ends, which lost 1 base and 0 bases, there was a span of 21 bases. CDR3 DNA: TGTGCCAGCAGCTTAGTATGGGGGGGCCCCCTCTCCGCTAACTATGGCTACACCTTC. Protein sequence: CASSLVWGGPLSANYGYTF.

CDR3 amino acids: CASSPRVKVQGGYGYTF. The CDR3 DNA is TGTGCCAGCTCACCACGCGTAAAAGTCCAGGGCGGCTATGGCTACACCTTC. The chain recombines TRBV18 with TRBJ1-2, with D perhaps matching TRBD1 (5 bases). Germline CDR1 is KGHSH and CDR2 is LQKENI. The V end was cut by 1 base, the J end by 4 bases, with 19 bases between. The CDR3 is 17 residues long.

This clone has a single count. The V call is TRBV27, the J call TRBJ2-7; 7 nucleotides line up with TRBD2. Germline CDR1 is MNHEY and CDR2 is SMNVEV (reference sequence). Trimming removed 2 bases from V and 7 bases from J; junction bases left unmatched: 8. The CDR3 runs to 14 residues. The DNA for the CDR3 is TGTGCCAGCAGTTTAGGACTAGTCCCCTGGGAGCAGTACTTC. It codes for CASSLGLVPWEQYF.

The chain is built from TRBV7-3 and TRBJ2-3, with 11 bases identical to TRBD2. In germline, CDR1 is SGHTA, CDR2 FQGTGA. V lost 5 bases to trimming and J lost 7 bases; unmatched junction nucleotides: 11. The CDR3 extends over 16 amino acids. The CDR3 DNA follows: TGTGCCAGCAGCCCGCTAGCGGGAGGCGGGTTATATACGCAGTATTTT. It yields the protein CASSPLAGGGLYTQYF.

The V gene is TRBV6-5, the J gene TRBJ1-5; 8 nucleotides agree with TRBD1. The CDR3 sequence is 13 residues long. Germline CDR1 is MNHEY and CDR2 is SVGAGI. V dropped 5 bases and J dropped 4; count of bases not matched to a gene: 1. The CDR3, as DNA: TGTGCCAGCAGTCAGGGGGCTAATCAGCCCCAGCATTTT. Its protein product is CASSQGANQPQHF.

V is TRBV11-2 and J is TRBJ1-1; TRBD1 matches 10 bases. This CDR3 spans 18 amino acids. J lost 7 bases, V lost 4 bases, and 18 bases had no gene match. Germline V lookup: CDR1 SGHAT, CDR2 FQNNGV. The DNA for the CDR3 is TGTGCCAGCAGCTCAACAGTCCTCAGGGACAGGGGTTTTCGTGAAGCTTTCTTT. Translating gives CASSSTVLRDRGFREAFF.

J is TRBJ2-1 and V is TRBV4-3; D unresolved. CDR3 size: 13 residues. Trimming removed 0 bases from V and 8 bases from J, with 8 bases in between. The germline V gene has CDR1 LGHNA and CDR2 YSLEER. The DNA of the CDR3 is TGCGCCAGCAGCCAAGAATCTAACCATGAGCAGTTCTTC. It encodes CASSQESNHEQFF.

The CDR3 here is CASSVTSGNYEQYF. DNA for the CDR3: TGTGCCAGCAGCGTGACTAGCGGGAATTACGAGCAGTACTTC. The chain links TRBV11-2 to TRBJ2-7; TRBD2 matches at 11 bases. V dropped 5 bases and J dropped 4; count of bases not matched to a gene: 4. Germline lookup yields CDR1 SGHAT and CDR2 FQNNGV. The CDR3 totals 14 residues.

The chain uses TRBV9 and TRBJ1-1; the D is unclear. Deletions cut 2 bases from V and 1 base from J, with 9 bases between. From germline, CDR1 is SGDLS and CDR2 YYNGEE. The CDR3 sequence is 14 residues long. The CDR3, as DNA: TGTGCCAGCAGCGTCGGTACCGGGAACACTGAAGCTTTCTTT. Its protein product is CASSVGTGNTEAFF.

The chain combines TRBV2 with TRBJ1-6; no clear D gene. CDR1 is SNHLY and CDR2 is FYNNEI in the germline V gene. There are 16 residues in the CDR3. V was cut by 1 base and J by 10 bases, with 17 bases left in between. CDR3 loop: CASSEEGPAGVSPLHF. In DNA form, the CDR3 reads TGTGCCAGCAGTGAAGAGGGTCCCGCGGGAGTGTCACCCCTCCACTTT.

The chain joins TRBV7-9 to TRBJ2-1; D unclear. Trimming stripped 4 bases from V and 9 bases from J, with 13 bases between. This CDR3 has 13 amino acids. Per the germline V gene, CDR1 is SEHNR and CDR2 is FQNEAQ (reference sequence). The CDR3 here is CASSSDILLEQFF. For the CDR3, the DNA is TGTGCCAGCAGCTCCGACATTTTACTTGAGCAGTTCTTC.